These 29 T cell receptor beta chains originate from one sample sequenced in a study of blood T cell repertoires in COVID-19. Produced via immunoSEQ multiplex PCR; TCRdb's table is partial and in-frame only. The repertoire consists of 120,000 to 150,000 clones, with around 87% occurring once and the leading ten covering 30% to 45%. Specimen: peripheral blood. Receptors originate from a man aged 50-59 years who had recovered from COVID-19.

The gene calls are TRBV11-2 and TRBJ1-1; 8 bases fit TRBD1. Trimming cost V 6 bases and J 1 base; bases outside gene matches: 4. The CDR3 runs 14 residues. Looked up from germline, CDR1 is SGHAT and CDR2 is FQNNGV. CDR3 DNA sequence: TGTGCCAGCAGTCAGACAGGGGCGAACACTGAAGCTTTCTTT. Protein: CASSQTGANTEAFF. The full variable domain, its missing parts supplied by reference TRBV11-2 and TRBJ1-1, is EAGVAQSPRYKIIEKRQSVAFWCNPISGHATLYWYQQILGQGPKLLIQFQNNGVVDDSQLPKDRFSAERLKGVDSTLKIQPAKLEDSAVYLCASSQTGANTEAFFGQGTRLTVV.

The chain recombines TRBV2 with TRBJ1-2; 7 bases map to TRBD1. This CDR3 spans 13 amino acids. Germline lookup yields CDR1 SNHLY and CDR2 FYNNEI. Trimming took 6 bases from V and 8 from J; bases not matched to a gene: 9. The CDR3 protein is CASRGDRVGGYTF. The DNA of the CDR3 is TGTGCCAGCAGAGGCGACAGGGTCGGGGGCTACACCTTC.

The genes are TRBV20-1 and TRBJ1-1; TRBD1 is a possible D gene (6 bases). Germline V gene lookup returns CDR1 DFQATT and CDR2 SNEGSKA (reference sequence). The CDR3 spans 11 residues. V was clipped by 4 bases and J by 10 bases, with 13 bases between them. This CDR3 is CSATTGTRAFF. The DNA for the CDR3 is TGCAGTGCTACTACCGGGACAAGAGCTTTCTTT.

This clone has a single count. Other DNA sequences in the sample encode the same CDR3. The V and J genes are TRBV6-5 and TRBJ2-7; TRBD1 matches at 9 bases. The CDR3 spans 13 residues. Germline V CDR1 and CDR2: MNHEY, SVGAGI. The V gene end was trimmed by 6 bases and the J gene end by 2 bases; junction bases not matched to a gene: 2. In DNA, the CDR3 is TGTGCCAGCAGCAGGACAGGGGCCTACGAGCAGTACTTC. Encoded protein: CASSRTGAYEQYF.

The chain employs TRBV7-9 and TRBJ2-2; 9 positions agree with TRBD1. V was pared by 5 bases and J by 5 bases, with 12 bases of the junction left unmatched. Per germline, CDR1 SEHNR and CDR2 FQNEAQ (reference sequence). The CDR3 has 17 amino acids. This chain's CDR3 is CASSHPRTGVWTGELFF. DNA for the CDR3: TGTGCCAGCAGCCACCCGAGGACAGGGGTATGGACCGGGGAGCTGTTTTTT.

Here the CDR3 reads CATSSSRQGSYNEQFF. The CDR3 nucleotides are TGTGCCACCAGCAGTTCACGACAGGGCTCCTACAATGAGCAGTTCTTC. This chain uses TRBV15 with TRBJ2-1; 7 bases agree with TRBD1. V lost 3 bases, J lost 0 bases, and 5 bases stayed unmatched. Germline V gene data show CDR1 as LNHNV and CDR2 as YYDKDF (reference sequence). The CDR3 runs 16 residues.

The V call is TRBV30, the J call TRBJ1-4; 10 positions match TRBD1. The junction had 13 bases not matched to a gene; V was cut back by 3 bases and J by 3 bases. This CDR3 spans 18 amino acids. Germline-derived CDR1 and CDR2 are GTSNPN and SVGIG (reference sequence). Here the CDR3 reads CAWSRDRGHPDANEKLFF. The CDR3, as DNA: TGTGCCTGGAGCCGGGACAGGGGCCATCCGGACGCTAATGAAAAACTGTTTTTT.

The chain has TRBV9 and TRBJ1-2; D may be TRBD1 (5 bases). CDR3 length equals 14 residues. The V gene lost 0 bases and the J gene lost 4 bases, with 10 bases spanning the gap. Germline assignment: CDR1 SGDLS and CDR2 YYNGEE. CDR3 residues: CASSVETGPYGYTF. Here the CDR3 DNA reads TGTGCCAGCAGCGTAGAAACAGGCCCCTATGGCTACACCTTC.

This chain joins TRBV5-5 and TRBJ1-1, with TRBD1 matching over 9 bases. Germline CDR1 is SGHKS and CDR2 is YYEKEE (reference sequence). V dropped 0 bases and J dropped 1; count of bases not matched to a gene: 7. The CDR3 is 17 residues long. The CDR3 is CASSLGTGDLSNTEAFF. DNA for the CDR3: TGTGCCAGCAGCTTGGGGACAGGGGACCTATCGAACACTGAAGCTTTCTTT.

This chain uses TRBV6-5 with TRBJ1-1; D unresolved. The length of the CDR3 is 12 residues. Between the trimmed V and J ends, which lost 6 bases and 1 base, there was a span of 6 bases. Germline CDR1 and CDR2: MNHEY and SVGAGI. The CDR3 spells CASRTQNTEAFF. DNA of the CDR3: TGTGCCAGCAGGACTCAGAACACTGAAGCTTTCTTT.

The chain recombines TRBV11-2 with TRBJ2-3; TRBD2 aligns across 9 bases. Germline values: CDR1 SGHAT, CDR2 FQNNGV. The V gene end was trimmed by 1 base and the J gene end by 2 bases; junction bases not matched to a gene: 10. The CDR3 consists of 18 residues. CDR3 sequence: CASSLVVVAGDHTDTQYF. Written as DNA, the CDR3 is TGTGCCAGCAGCTTAGTGGTTGTAGCGGGGGATCACACAGATACGCAGTATTTT. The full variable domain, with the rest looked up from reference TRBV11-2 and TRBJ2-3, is EAGVAQSPRYKIIEKRQSVAFWCNPISGHATLYWYQQILGQGPKLLIQFQNNGVVDDSQLPKDRFSAERLKGVDSTLKIQPAKLEDSAVYLCASSLVVVAGDHTDTQYFGPGTRLTVL.

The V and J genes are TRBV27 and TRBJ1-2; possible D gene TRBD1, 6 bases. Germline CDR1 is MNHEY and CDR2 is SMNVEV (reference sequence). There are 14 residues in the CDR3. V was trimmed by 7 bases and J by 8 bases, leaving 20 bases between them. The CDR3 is CASTRQDQRGGYTF. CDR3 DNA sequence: TGTGCCAGCACCCGACAGGATCAGCGGGGAGGCTACACCTTC.

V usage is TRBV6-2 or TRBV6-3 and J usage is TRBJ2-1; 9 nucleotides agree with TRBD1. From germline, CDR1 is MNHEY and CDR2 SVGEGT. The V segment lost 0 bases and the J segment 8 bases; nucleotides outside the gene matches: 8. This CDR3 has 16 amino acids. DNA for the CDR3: TGTGCCAGCAGTTACTCGGGACAGGGTGGGGTCCATGAGCAGTTCTTC. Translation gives CASSYSGQGGVHEQFF.

CDR3 in amino acids: CASSFSGQGAFGTDTQYF. The CDR3 DNA sequence: TGTGCCAGCAGTTTCTCTGGACAGGGGGCTTTCGGCACAGATACGCAGTATTTT. This chain connects TRBV27 to TRBJ2-3, with 11 positions matching TRBD1. Germline lookup yields CDR1 MNHEY and CDR2 SMNVEV (reference sequence). This CDR3 region has 18 residues. Trimming at V came to 3 bases and at J to 1 base, leaving 9 bases not matched to a gene.

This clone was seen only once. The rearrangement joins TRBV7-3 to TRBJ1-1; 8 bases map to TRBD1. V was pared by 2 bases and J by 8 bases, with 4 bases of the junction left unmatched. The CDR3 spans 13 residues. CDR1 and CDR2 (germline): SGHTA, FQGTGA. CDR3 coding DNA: TGTGCCAGCAGCTTACAGGGGGCAGGGGAAGCTTTCTTT. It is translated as CASSLQGAGEAFF.

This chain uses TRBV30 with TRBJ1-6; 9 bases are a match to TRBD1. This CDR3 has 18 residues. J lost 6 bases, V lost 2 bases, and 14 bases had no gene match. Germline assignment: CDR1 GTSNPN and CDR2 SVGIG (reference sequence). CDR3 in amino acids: CAWSLLRDRENGNSPLHF. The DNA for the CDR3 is TGTGCCTGGAGTTTGCTCCGGGACAGGGAAAACGGTAATTCACCCCTCCACTTT.

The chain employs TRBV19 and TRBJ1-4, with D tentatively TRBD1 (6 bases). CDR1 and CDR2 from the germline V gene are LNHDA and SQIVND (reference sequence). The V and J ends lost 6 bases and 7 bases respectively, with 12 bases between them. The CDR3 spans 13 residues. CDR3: CASSRDKLEKLFF. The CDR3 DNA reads TGTGCCAGTAGCCGGGACAAACTTGAAAAACTGTTTTTT.

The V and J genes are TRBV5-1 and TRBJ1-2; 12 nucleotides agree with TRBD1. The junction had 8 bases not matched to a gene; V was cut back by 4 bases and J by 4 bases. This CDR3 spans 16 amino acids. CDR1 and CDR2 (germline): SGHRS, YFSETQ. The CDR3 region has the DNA TGCGCCAGCAGCGACTCCGGGACAGGGGGCGTCTATGGCTACACCTTC. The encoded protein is CASSDSGTGGVYGYTF.

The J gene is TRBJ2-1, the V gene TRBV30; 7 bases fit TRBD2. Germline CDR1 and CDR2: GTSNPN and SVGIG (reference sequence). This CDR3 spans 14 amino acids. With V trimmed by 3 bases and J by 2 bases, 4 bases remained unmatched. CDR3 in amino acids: CAWSLGLAYNEQFF. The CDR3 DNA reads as TGTGCCTGGAGCCTAGGACTAGCCTACAATGAGCAGTTCTTC.

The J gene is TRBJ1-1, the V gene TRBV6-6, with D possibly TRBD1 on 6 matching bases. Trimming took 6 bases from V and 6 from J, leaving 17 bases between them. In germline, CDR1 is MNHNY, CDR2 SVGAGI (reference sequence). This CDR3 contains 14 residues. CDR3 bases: TGTGCCAGCAGCCCAGGGGTGGGGTTGGCTGAAGCTTTCTTT. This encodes CASSPGVGLAEAFF.

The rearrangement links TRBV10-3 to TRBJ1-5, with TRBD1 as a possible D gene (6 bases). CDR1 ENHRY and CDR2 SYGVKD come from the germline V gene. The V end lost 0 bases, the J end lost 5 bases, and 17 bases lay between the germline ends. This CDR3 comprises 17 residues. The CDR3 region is CAISESRTGLRDQPQHF. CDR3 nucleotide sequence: TGTGCCATCAGTGAGTCGAGAACAGGGCTCAGGGATCAGCCCCAGCATTTT.

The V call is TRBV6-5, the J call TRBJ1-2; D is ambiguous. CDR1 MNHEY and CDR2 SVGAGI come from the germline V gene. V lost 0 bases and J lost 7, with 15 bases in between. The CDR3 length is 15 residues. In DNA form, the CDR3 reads TGTGCCAGCAGTTACTCGAACGCTTGGCGGGGTGGCTACACCTTC. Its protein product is CASSYSNAWRGGYTF.

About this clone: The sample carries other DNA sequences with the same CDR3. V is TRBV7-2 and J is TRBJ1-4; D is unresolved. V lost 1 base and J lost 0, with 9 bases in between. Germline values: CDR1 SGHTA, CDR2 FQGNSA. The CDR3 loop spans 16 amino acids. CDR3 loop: CASSLVPVATNEKLFF. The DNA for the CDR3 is TGTGCCAGCAGCTTAGTTCCGGTGGCAACTAATGAAAAACTGTTTTTT.

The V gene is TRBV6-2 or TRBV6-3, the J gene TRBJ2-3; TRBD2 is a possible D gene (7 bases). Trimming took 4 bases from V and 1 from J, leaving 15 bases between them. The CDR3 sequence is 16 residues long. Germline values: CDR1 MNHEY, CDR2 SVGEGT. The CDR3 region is CASSSGGLLGTDTQYF. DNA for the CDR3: TGTGCCAGCAGTTCGGGGGGCCTCCTTGGCACAGATACGCAGTATTTT.

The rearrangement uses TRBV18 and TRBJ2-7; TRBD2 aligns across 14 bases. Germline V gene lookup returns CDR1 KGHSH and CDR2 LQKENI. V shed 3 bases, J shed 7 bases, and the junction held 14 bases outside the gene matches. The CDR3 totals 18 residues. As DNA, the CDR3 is TGTGCCAGCTCACCCGGGACTAGCGGGGGCCCCTTTCTTGGGGAGCAGTACTTC. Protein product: CASSPGTSGGPFLGEQYF.

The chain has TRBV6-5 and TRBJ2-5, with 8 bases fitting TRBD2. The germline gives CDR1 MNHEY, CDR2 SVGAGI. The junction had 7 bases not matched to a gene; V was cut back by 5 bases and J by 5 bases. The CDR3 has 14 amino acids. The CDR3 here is CASSPSGGSETQYF. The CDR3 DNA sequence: TGTGCCAGCAGTCCAAGCGGGGGCTCGGAGACCCAGTACTTC.

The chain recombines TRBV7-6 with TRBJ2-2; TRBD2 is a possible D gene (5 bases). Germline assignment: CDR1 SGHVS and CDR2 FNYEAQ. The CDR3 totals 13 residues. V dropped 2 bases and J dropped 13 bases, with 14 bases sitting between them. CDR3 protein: CASSLRPFEGLFF. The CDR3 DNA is TGTGCCAGCAGCTTAAGGCCATTTGAGGGGCTGTTTTTT.

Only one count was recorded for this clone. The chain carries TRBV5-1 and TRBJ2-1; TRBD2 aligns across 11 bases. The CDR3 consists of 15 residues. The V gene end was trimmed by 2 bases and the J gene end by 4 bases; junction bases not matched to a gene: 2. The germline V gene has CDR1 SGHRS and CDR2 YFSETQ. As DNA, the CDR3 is TGCGCCAGCAGCTTCACTAGCGGGGGATACAATGAGCAGTTCTTC. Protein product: CASSFTSGGYNEQFF.

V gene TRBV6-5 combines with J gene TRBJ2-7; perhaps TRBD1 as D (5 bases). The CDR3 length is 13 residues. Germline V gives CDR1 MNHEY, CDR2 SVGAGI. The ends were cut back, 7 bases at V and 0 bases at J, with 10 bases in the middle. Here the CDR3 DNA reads TGTGCCAGCACTAAGGACACCTCCTACGAGCAGTACTTC. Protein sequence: CASTKDTSYEQYF.